This passage covers 22 T cell receptor beta chains from one sample sequenced in a study of blood T cell repertoires in COVID-19. The assay was immunoSEQ multiplex PCR, and TCRdb's table has in-frame clones only and misses some. Among roughly 200,000 clones listed, roughly nine tenths were seen once. Sequencing used PBMCs or T cells enriched from blood (not recorded which). These receptors were obtained from a woman in her twenties or thirties with acute COVID-19.

The V gene is TRBV15, the J gene TRBJ1-4; 8 positions match TRBD1. V shed 3 bases, J shed 7 bases, and the junction held 13 bases outside the gene matches. Looked up from germline, CDR1 is LNHNV and CDR2 is YYDKDF (reference sequence). CDR3 length: 17 residues. CDR3 in amino acids: CATSRPGQGSFGEKLFF. The DNA of the CDR3 is TGTGCCACCAGCAGGCCAGGACAGGGTTCGTTTGGTGAAAAACTGTTTTTT.

This chain uses TRBV28 with TRBJ1-1; 8 positions match TRBD1. The CDR3 has 15 residues. The junction had 16 bases not matched to a gene; V was cut back by 6 bases and J by 10 bases. Germline CDR1 is MDHEN and CDR2 is SYDVKM. The CDR3 reads CASSIPGGAARGAFF. The CDR3 DNA reads as TGTGCCAGCAGCATACCAGGGGGCGCAGCCCGAGGAGCTTTCTTT.

In DNA, the CDR3 is TGTGCCAGCAGCCCTTGGACAGGGCCTGGAAACACCATATATTTT. This codes for CASSPWTGPGNTIYF. This sequence joins TRBV3-1 (or the pseudogene TRBV3-2) and TRBJ1-3; 8 bases match TRBD1. Trimming removed 4 bases from V and 2 bases from J; junction bases left unmatched: 4. CDR1 LGHDT and CDR2 YNNKEL come from the germline V gene (reference sequence). The CDR3 contains 15 residues.

The rearrangement uses TRBV5-1 and TRBJ2-7, with 10 bases matching TRBD1. From germline, CDR1 is SGHRS and CDR2 YFSETQ. The CDR3 spans 14 residues. The V gene end was trimmed by 4 bases and the J gene end by 7 bases; junction bases not matched to a gene: 8. This CDR3 is CASSPGQGIGEQYF. The CDR3 DNA reads TGCGCCAGCAGCCCGGGACAGGGGATAGGGGAGCAGTACTTC.

The chain recombines TRBV6-1 with TRBJ2-6; no clear D gene. The V gene's germline CDR1 is MNHNS and CDR2 SASEGT. V was clipped by 1 base and J by 0 bases, with 4 bases between them. The CDR3 is 15 amino acids. CDR3 nucleotides: TGTGCCAGCAGTGAAGGGAGCTCTGGGGCCAACGTCCTGACTTTC. Translating gives CASSEGSSGANVLTF.

The CDR3 loop reads CASSKGGRNTGELFF. The DNA for the CDR3 is TGTGCCAGTTCCAAAGGGGGCAGAAACACCGGGGAGCTGTTTTTT. V usage is TRBV19 and J usage is TRBJ2-2; 7 bases are a match to TRBD1. This CDR3 spans 15 amino acids. Trimming removed 8 bases from V and 2 bases from J; junction bases left unmatched: 8. CDR1 is LNHDA, CDR2 SQIVND, per germline (reference sequence).

This chain connects TRBV3-1 (or the pseudogene TRBV3-2) to TRBJ2-3; D unclear. The V end lost 0 bases, the J end lost 3 bases, and 19 bases lay between the germline ends. CDR1 is LGHDT and CDR2 is YNNKEL in the germline V gene (reference sequence). The CDR3 runs 18 residues. For the CDR3, the DNA is TGTGCCAGCAGCCAAGATTCATGGGTGTGGCAGCGTACAGATACGCAGTATTTT. This sequence encodes CASSQDSWVWQRTDTQYF.

The genes are TRBV19 and TRBJ1-4; tentative D call: TRBD1 (5 bases). V was clipped by 7 bases and J by 7 bases, with 19 bases between them. There are 15 residues in the CDR3. Germline V lookup: CDR1 LNHDA, CDR2 SQIVND (reference sequence). CDR3 sequence: CASMGRGSTGEKLFF. For the CDR3, the DNA is TGTGCCAGTATGGGGAGGGGCTCGACGGGTGAAAAACTGTTTTTT.

This clone was seen only once. The chain links TRBV12-3 or TRBV12-4 to TRBJ2-7; no clear D gene. The ends were cut back, 5 bases at V and 1 base at J, with 6 bases in the middle. The length of the CDR3 is 12 residues. CDR3 sequence: CASSIRSYEQYF. The CDR3 DNA is TGTGCCAGCAGTATTAGATCCTACGAGCAGTACTTC.

Comment on this clone: Other DNA sequences in the sample encode the same CDR3. The V and J genes are TRBV6-5 and TRBJ1-5; D gene ambiguous. Germline values: CDR1 MNHEY, CDR2 SVGAGI. This CDR3 spans 15 amino acids. Trimming stripped 2 bases from V and 0 bases from J, with 8 bases between. Written as DNA, the CDR3 is TGTGCCAGCAGTTACAGCAGGAATAGCAATCAGCCCCAGCATTTT. Translating it yields CASSYSRNSNQPQHF.

V usage is TRBV6-5 and J usage is TRBJ2-7, with 7 positions matching TRBD1. After removal of 7 bases from V and 1 base from J, the junction contained 7 bases not matched to a gene. Germline V lookup: CDR1 MNHEY, CDR2 SVGAGI. This CDR3 contains 14 residues. The CDR3 nucleotides read TGTGCCAGCACTGGGACAGTGAGTTCCTACGAGCAGTACTTC. This encodes CASTGTVSSYEQYF.

The chain joins TRBV11-2 to TRBJ2-3, with 14 bases fitting TRBD2. Germline V lookup: CDR1 SGHAT, CDR2 FQNNGV. The CDR3 is 17 amino acids. V shed 5 bases, J shed 5 bases, and the junction held 9 bases outside the gene matches. This chain's CDR3 is CASSKWTSGGIVDTQYF. DNA for the CDR3: TGTGCCAGCAGCAAATGGACTAGCGGGGGGATTGTAGATACGCAGTATTTT.

The chain joins TRBV19 to TRBJ1-2; 8 bases agree with TRBD1. The CDR3 covers 13 residues. CDR1 LNHDA and CDR2 SQIVND come from the germline V gene (reference sequence). V lost 7 bases to trimming and J lost 6 bases; unmatched junction nucleotides: 7. The CDR3, as DNA: TGTGCCAGTACCAGGGGGCAATGGGATGGCTACACCTTC. Its translation: CASTRGQWDGYTF.

This clone was detected a few times. The chain has TRBV11-2 and TRBJ1-5, with a weak D call TRBD1 (5 bases). The germline gives CDR1 SGHAT, CDR2 FQNNGV. The germline V and J ends were trimmed by 2 bases and 3 bases, with 8 bases remaining between them. The length of the CDR3 is 14 residues. The CDR3 protein is CASSLRGLNQPQHF. CDR3 in DNA: TGTGCCAGCAGCTTAAGGGGTCTCAATCAGCCCCAGCATTTT.

The V call is TRBV27, the J call TRBJ1-1; maybe TRBD1 (5 bases). The V end was cut by 7 bases, the J end by 0 bases, with 15 bases between. Germline CDR1 reads MNHEY; CDR2 reads SMNVEV (reference sequence). This CDR3 has 15 amino acids. CDR3 DNA sequence: TGTGCCAGCAACCTAAGGGGCCTATTGAACACTGAAGCTTTCTTT. Translating it yields CASNLRGLLNTEAFF.

This chain connects TRBV5-5 to TRBJ1-3, with TRBD1 as a possible D gene (5 bases). The V end lost 0 bases, the J end lost 0 bases, and 7 bases lay between the germline ends. From germline, CDR1 is SGHKS and CDR2 YYEKEE (reference sequence). CDR3 length: 15 amino acids. The CDR3, as DNA: TGTGCCAGCAGCTTGGAGGGGCCCTCTGGAAACACCATATATTTT. This gives the protein CASSLEGPSGNTIYF.

The chain is built from TRBV10-3 and TRBJ2-5; 7 bases line up with TRBD1. The CDR3 is 14 amino acids. With 0 bases clipped from V and 5 bases from J, the junction kept 3 bases outside the gene matches. From germline, CDR1 is ENHRY and CDR2 SYGVKD. The CDR3 spells CAISESTGKETQYF. DNA for the CDR3: TGTGCCATCAGTGAGTCGACAGGGAAGGAGACCCAGTACTTC.

The chain joins TRBV7-8 to TRBJ2-1, with 10 bases aligning to TRBD2. V shed 1 base, J shed 8 bases, and the junction held 2 bases outside the gene matches. The CDR3 is 14 residues long. Germline V CDR1 and CDR2: SGHVS, FQNEAQ. CDR3 sequence: CASSLGLAGDEQFF. CDR3 nucleotide sequence: TGTGCCAGCAGCTTAGGTCTAGCGGGGGATGAGCAGTTCTTC.

The rearrangement links TRBV6-2 or TRBV6-3 to TRBJ2-2; the match to TRBD1 covers 9 bases. Trimming took 5 bases from V and 6 from J; bases not matched to a gene: 4. CDR1 is MNHEY, CDR2 SVGEGT, per germline. This CDR3 comprises 14 residues. CDR3 sequence reads: CASSTGQGSGELFF. The CDR3 nucleotides read TGTGCCAGCAGTACAGGACAGGGGTCCGGGGAGCTGTTTTTT.

V is TRBV29-1 and J is TRBJ1-2; 8 bases agree with TRBD1. Germline V gene sequence: CDR1 SQVTM, CDR2 ANQGSEA. The V segment lost 4 bases and the J segment 12 bases; nucleotides outside the gene matches: 13. This CDR3 has 13 amino acids. This CDR3 reads CSVGPLDREDDTF. The CDR3, as DNA: TGCAGCGTTGGTCCCTTGGACAGGGAGGATGACACCTTC.

The sample holds a few counts of this clone. The chain joins TRBV7-7 to TRBJ2-5, with D perhaps TRBD2 (5 bases). Trimming took off 1 base at V and 1 base at J, with 10 bases between the two ends. Germline CDR1 and CDR2: SSHAT and FNYEAQ (reference sequence). The CDR3 loop spans 15 amino acids. The CDR3 DNA reads TGTGCCAGCAGCTTAGGCGGACTGCTCCAAGAGACCCAGTACTTC. This codes for CASSLGGLLQETQYF.

The chain employs TRBV28 and TRBJ2-7, with 12 nucleotides matching TRBD2. Trimming removed 11 bases from V and 2 bases from J; junction bases left unmatched: 16. The CDR3 is 17 amino acids. Germline V gene sequence: CDR1 MDHEN, CDR2 SYDVKM. The CDR3 reads CAVTGASGRVRPYEQYF. The CDR3 DNA follows: TGTGCCGTCACAGGGGCTAGCGGGAGGGTCCGTCCCTACGAGCAGTACTTC. The full variable domain, completed using reference TRBV28 and TRBJ2-7, is DVKVTQSSRYLVKRTGEKVFLECVQDMDHENMFWYRQDPGLGLRLIYFSYDVKMKEKGDIPEGYSVSREKKERFSLILESASTNQTSMYLCAVTGASGRVRPYEQYFGPGTRLTVT.